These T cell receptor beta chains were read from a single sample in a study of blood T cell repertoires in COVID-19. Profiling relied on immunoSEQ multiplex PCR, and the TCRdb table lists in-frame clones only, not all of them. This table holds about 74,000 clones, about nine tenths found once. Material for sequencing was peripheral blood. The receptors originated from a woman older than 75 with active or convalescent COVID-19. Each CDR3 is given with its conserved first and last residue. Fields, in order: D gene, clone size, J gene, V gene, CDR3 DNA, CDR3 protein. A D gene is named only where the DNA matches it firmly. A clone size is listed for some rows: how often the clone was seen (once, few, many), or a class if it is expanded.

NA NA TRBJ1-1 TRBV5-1 TGCGCCAGCAGCTCACTCCTCCAGGCCTCGAGTACTGAAGCTTTCTTT CASSSLLQASSTEAFF
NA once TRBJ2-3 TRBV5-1 TGCGCCAGCAGCTTGGTAGTTTCAGATACGCAGTATTTT CASSLVVSDTQYF
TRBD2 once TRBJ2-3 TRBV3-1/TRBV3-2 TGTGCCAGCAGCCAAACGGGGGGGCCGGAAGATACGCAGTATTTT CASSQTGGPEDTQYF
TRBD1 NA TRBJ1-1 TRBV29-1 TGCAGCGTTGAAGATCGGTTGACAGGGGGAATGAGCACTGAAGCTTTCTTT CSVEDRLTGGMSTEAFF
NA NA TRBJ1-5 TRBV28 TGTGCCAGCAGGTATTATAGCAGGGGCGATCAGCCCCAGCATTTT CASRYYSRGDQPQHF
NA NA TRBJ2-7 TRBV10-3 TGTGCCATCAGTGACGTTCAGTACGAGCAGTACTTC CAISDVQYEQYF
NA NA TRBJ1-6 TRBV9 TGTGCCAGCAGCGTGACAGTTTCGATTGGTAGTTGGCCCCTCCACTTT CASSVTVSIGSWPLHF
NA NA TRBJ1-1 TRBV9 TGTGCCAGCAGCCCCCGGGTCGATGTGAACACTGAAGCTTTCTTT CASSPRVDVNTEAFF
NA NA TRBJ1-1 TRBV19 TGTGCCACCTTACGGGGGTCCGGGTGGGGAGGTGAAGCTTTCTTT CATLRGSGWGGEAFF
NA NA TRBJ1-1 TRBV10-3 TGTGCCATCAGTGAGTCTATGCGGGATGGCACTGAAGCTTTCTTT CAISESMRDGTEAFF
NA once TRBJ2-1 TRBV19 TGTGCCAGTAGTAGCCGGGCCGGGGTCGGGGAGCAGTTCTTC CASSSRAGVGEQFF
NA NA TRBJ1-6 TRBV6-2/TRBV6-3 TGTGCCAGCAGTTCCTATCCAAGCCTCCACTTT CASSSYPSLHF
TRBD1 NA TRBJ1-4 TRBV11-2 TGTGCCAGCAGCCCTGCAGGGGGTTATGAAAAACTGTTTTTT CASSPAGGYEKLFF
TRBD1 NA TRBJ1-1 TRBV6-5 TGTGCCAGCAACCACAGGGGGCTTAGCACTGAAGCTTTCTTT CASNHRGLSTEAFF
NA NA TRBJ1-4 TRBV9 TGTGCCAGCAGCCCAAGAGGGATCGGGGAAAAACTGTTTTTT CASSPRGIGEKLFF
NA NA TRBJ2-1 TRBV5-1 TGCGCCAGCAGCTTGCGTGCGGGGTCCTACAATGAGCAGTTCTTC CASSLRAGSYNEQFF
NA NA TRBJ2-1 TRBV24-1 TGTGCCATTCGGGGGTACAATGAGCAGTTCTTC CAIRGYNEQFF
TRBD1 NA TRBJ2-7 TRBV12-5 TGTGCTAGTGGTTTGGTTGGGGACAGTATTTACTTC CASGLVGDSIYF
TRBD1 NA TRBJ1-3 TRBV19 TGTGCCACCACCAGGACAGGTATAATCGACCTGCTTGGAAACACCATATATTTT CATTRTGIIDLLGNTIYF
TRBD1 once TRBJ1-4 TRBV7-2 TGTGCCAGCAGCAGGTGGACAGGGGGCAGTGAAAAACTGTTTTTT CASSRWTGGSEKLFF
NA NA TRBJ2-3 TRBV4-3 TGCGCCAGCAGCCAATCAACGGTATCGGCAGATACGCAGTATTTT CASSQSTVSADTQYF
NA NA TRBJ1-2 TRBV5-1 TGCGCCAGCAGCTTAACAGGGTCGCCGACTAACTATGGCTACACCTTC CASSLTGSPTNYGYTF
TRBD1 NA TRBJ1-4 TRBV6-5 TGTGCCAGCAGCCGGGACAGGGGGCGAGGGGAAAAACTGTTTTTT CASSRDRGRGEKLFF
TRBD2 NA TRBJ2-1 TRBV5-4 TGTGCCAGCAGCTTGGGAGCGGGGGACAATGAGCAGTTCTTC CASSLGAGDNEQFF
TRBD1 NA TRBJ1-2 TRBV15 TGTGCCACCAGCAGAGATCTGAGGCAGGGGGACTATGGCTACACCTTC CATSRDLRQGDYGYTF
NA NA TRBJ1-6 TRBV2 TGTGCCAGCAGTGACTTGTCGGACAGCCTAAATTCACCCCTCCACTTT CASSDLSDSLNSPLHF
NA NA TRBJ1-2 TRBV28 TGTGCCAGCAGTCTCGTAGGGGGCTATGGCTACACCTTC CASSLVGGYGYTF
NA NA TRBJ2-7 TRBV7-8 TGTGCCAGCAGCCCCCTACGGGGGGCGAAATCCCTAAGCGAGCAGTACTTC CASSPLRGAKSLSEQYF
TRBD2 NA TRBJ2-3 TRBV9 TGTGCCAGCACCCCCTTCTCGGCGGGGGGCCTTACGCAGTATTTT CASTPFSAGGLTQYF
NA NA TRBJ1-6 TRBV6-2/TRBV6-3 TGTGCGAGCAGTGGCACCAGCTCCTATAATTCACCCCTCCACTTT CASSGTSSYNSPLHF
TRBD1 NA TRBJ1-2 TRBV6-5 TGTGCCAGCAGTCCAGGGGGGAACTATGGCTACACCTTC CASSPGGNYGYTF
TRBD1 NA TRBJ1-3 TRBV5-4 TGTGCCAGCAGCTTGGACAGGGGGCTCGGAAACACCATATATTTT CASSLDRGLGNTIYF
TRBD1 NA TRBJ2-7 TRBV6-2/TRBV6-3 TGTGCCAGCAGCCCCAGACAGGGAGTCTACGAGCAGTACTTC CASSPRQGVYEQYF
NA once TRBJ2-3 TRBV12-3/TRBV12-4 TGTGCCAGCAGTTTAGGGGGCCCAGATACGCAGTATTTT CASSLGGPDTQYF
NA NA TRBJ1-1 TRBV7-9 TGTGCCAGCAGCCGAGACTATCCCATTACTGAGAACACTGAAGCTTTCTTT CASSRDYPITENTEAFF
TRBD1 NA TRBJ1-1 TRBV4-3 TGCGCCAGCAGCCAAGACATAGGGGGCGCGAGTACTGAAGCTTTCTTT CASSQDIGGASTEAFF
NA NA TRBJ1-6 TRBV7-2 TGTGCCAGCAGCTTCGTCGGTTCACCCCTCCACTTT CASSFVGSPLHF
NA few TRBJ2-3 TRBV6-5 TGTGCCAGCAGTTACTCGATTGCGGGGCCCTATACGCAGTATTTT CASSYSIAGPYTQYF
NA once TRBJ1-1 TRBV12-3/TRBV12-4 TGTGCCAGCAGTTTGGGGCAACTATTTTTCTTT CASSLGQLFFF
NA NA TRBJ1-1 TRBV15 TGTGCCACCAGCAAATTTCCCCCCGGGGGAACGCTGAACACTGAAGCTTTCTTT CATSKFPPGGTLNTEAFF
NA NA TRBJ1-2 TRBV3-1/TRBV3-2 TGTGCCAGCAGCCAATATGTGCCTTTGATAAGCAATCCTAACTATGGCTACACCTTC CASSQYVPLISNPNYGYTF
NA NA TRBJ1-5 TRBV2 TGTGCCAGCAGTGAATCGGCAGGCATAGGTCAGCCCCAGCATTTT CASSESAGIGQPQHF
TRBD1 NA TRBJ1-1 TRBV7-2 TGTGCCAGCATCATCTTAGGGACAGGTGAAGCTTTCTTT CASIILGTGEAFF
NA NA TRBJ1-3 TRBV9 TGTGCCAGCAGCCTGGGCAGTATCTCTGGAAACACCATATATTTT CASSLGSISGNTIYF
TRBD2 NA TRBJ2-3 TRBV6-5 TGTGCCAGCAGACCGGGACTAGCGGGGGTTACGCAGTATTTT CASRPGLAGVTQYF
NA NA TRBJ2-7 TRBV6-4 TGTGCCAGCAGTGCCCCATGGACAGCCACCTACGAGCAGTACTTC CASSAPWTATYEQYF
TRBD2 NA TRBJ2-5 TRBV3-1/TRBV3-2 TGTGCCAGCAGCGAACGGACTAGATGGGAGACCCAGTACTTC CASSERTRWETQYF